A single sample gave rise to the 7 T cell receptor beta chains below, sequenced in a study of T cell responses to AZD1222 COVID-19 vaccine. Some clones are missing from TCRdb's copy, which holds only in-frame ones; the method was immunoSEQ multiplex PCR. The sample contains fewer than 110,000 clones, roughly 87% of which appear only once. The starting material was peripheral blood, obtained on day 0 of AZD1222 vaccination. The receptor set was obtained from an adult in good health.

Here the CDR3 DNA reads TGTGCCAGTAGGAAAGCCGGGGCCCGGCCCACTGAAGCTTTCTTT. Its translation is CASRKAGARPTEAFF. This chain links TRBV19 with TRBJ1-1, with D tentatively TRBD1 (5 bases). This CDR3 is 15 amino acids long. Germline CDR1 and CDR2: LNHDA and SQIVND (reference sequence). V lost 6 bases and J lost 4, with 18 bases in between.

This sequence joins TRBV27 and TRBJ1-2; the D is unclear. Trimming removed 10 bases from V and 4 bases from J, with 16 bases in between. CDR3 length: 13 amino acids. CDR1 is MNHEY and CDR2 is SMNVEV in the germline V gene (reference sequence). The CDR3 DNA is TGTGCCACCCGGCGAAGGGTGCCCTATGGCTACACCTTC. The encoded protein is CATRRRVPYGYTF.

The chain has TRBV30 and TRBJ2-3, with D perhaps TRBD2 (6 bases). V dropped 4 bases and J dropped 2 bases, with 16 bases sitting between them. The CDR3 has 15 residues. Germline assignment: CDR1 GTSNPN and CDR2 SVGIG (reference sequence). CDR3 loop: CAWKTVAVYTDTQYF. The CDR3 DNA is TGTGCCTGGAAAACGGTAGCGGTATACACAGATACGCAGTATTTT.

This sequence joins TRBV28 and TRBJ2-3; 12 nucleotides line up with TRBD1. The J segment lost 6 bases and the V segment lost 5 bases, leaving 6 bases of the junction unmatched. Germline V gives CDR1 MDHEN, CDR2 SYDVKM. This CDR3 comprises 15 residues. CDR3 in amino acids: CASSDGTGGGDTQYF. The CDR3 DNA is TGTGCCAGCAGTGACGGGACAGGGGGCGGCGATACGCAGTATTTT.

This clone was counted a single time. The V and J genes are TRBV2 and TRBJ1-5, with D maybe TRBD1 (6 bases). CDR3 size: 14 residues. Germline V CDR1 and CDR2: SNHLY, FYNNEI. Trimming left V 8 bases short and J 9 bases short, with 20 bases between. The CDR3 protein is CASQGEGGYWPQHF. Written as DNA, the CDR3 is TGTGCCAGCCAAGGGGAGGGGGGATATTGGCCCCAGCATTTT.

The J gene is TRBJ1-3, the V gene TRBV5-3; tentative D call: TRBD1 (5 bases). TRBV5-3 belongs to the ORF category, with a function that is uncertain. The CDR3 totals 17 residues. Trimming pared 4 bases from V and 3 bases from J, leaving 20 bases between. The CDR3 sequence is CARSPEPRDSDGNTIYF. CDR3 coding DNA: TGTGCCAGAAGCCCAGAACCTAGGGACTCTGATGGAAACACCATATATTTT.

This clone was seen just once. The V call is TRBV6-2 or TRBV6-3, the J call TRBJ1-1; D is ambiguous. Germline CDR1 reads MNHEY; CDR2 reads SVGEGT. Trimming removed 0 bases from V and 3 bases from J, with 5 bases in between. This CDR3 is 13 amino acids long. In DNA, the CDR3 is TGTGCCAGCAGTTACTCGTCTTACACTGAAGCTTTCTTT. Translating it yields CASSYSSYTEAFF.